The rows below give T cell receptor beta chains drawn from one sample of a study of OX40 agonist ivuxolimab in advanced cancers. Assay used: immunoSEQ multiplex PCR; TCRdb lists only in-frame clones, some missing. The sample gives about 59,000 clones, about 94% of which show up once; roughly 19% is in the top ten. This specimen consisted of CD4+ or CD8+ T cells sorted from blood, obtained in a trial of the OX40 agonist ivuxolimab. Receptors were obtained from an adult with an advanced solid tumor such as melanoma, head and neck, liver or kidney cancer. Each CDR3 is given with its conserved first and last residue. D genes are given only for firm matches. Not every row has a clone size; where given, it reads once, few, many or a size class.

d_gene,v_gene,j_gene,len,abundance,CDR3nt,CDR3aa
NA,TRBV5-4,TRBJ2-5,14,once,TGTGCCAGCAGCACCGGGGACTGGCAAGAGACCCAGTACTTC,CASSTGDWQETQYF
TRBD1,TRBV4-3,TRBJ2-3,16,NA,TGCGCCAGCAGCCAAGTAGCGACAGGGGCGTCCGATACGCAGTATTTT,CASSQVATGASDTQYF
NA,TRBV6-4,TRBJ2-2,14,NA,TGTGCCAGCAGTGACTCATTAGACACCGGGGAGCTGTTTTTT,CASSDSLDTGELFF
NA,TRBV7-8,TRBJ2-1,14,NA,TGTGCCAGCAGCTTAGATATCAGGGCCGATGAGCAGTTCTTC,CASSLDIRADEQFF
TRBD2,TRBV7-9,TRBJ2-3,17,NA,TGTGCCAGCAGCTTGCCGGCTAGCGGGAGGAGCACAGATACGCAGTATTTT,CASSLPASGRSTDTQYF
TRBD2,TRBV7-6,TRBJ2-7,15,NA,TGTGCCAGCAGCCCTAGAGCGGGAGGCCCCTACGAGCAGTACTTC,CASSPRAGGPYEQYF
NA,TRBV28,TRBJ2-1,16,NA,TGTGCCAGCAGTCCTCTAGAAATCAACTCCTACAATGAGCAGTTCTTC,CASSPLEINSYNEQFF
NA,TRBV27,TRBJ1-2,13,NA,TGTGCCAGCCGGGGGCGAGGGGGGTATGGCTACACCTTC,CASRGRGGYGYTF
NA,TRBV28,TRBJ1-2,13,once,TGTGCCAGCAGTTTATTGACTAACTATGGCTACACCTTC,CASSLLTNYGYTF
NA,TRBV5-4,TRBJ2-5,14,NA,TGTGCCAGCAAGGTCCGCGGGGCCCCAGGGGCCCAGTACTTC,CASKVRGAPGAQYF
TRBD2,TRBV11-3,TRBJ2-3,19,NA,TGTGCCAGCAGCTTAAAGACTAGCGGGAGAAGATGGAACACAGATACGCAGTATTTT,CASSLKTSGRRWNTDTQYF
NA,TRBV5-4,TRBJ2-2,16,NA,TGTGCCAGCAGCTTGGCCGTGGGACCGAACACCGGGGAGCTGTTTTTT,CASSLAVGPNTGELFF
NA,TRBV2,TRBJ1-5,15,NA,TGTGCCAGCAGAGCAGGGAAATTGGGAGATCAGCCCCAGCATTTT,CASRAGKLGDQPQHF
NA,TRBV5-6,TRBJ2-5,16,NA,TGTGCCAGCAGCTTATGGTACGTCCGAGAGCAAGAGACCCAGTACTTC,CASSLWYVREQETQYF
NA,TRBV13,TRBJ2-7,15,once,TGTGCCAGCAGCACCACAGGGATTAGCTCCTACGAGCAGTACTTC,CASSTTGISSYEQYF
TRBD2,TRBV7-8,TRBJ2-2,16,NA,TGTGCCAGCAGCTGGATGGTAGCGGGAGGGTACGGGGAGCTGTTTTTT,CASSWMVAGGYGELFF
NA,TRBV4-3,TRBJ1-5,15,NA,TGCGCCAGCAGCCAAGCGGTTGGAGGTTCTCAGCCCCAGCATTTT,CASSQAVGGSQPQHF
TRBD1,TRBV5-1,TRBJ2-7,13,NA,TGCGCCAGCAGTTGGACAGGGGGCTACGAGCAGTACTTC,CASSWTGGYEQYF
TRBD1,TRBV6-6,TRBJ1-5,16,NA,TGTGCCAGCAGTGGCTTAGGGACAGGGCCTGGGCAGCCCCAGCATTTT,CASSGLGTGPGQPQHF
TRBD1,TRBV27,TRBJ1-2,14,NA,TGTGCCAGCAGTCTAGGACAGGGCTACGATGGCTACACCTTC,CASSLGQGYDGYTF
TRBD1,TRBV13,TRBJ2-1,18,NA,TGTGCCAGCAGCTCGGGGCCCGGACAGGGGCTTTTGGTCTATGAGCAGTTCTTC,CASSSGPGQGLLVYEQFF
NA,TRBV10-3,TRBJ2-6,24,once,TGTGCCATCAGTGGGCCGAAGTCGGGTTGGCGGGTACACGACACTTTCTCTGGGGCCAACGTCCTGACTTTC,CAISGPKSGWRVHDTFSGANVLTF
NA,TRBV21-1,TRBJ1-5,15,NA,TGTGCCAGCAGCAAAGAACTGATTAGCAATCAGCCCCAGCATTTT,CASSKELISNQPQHF
TRBD2,TRBV9,TRBJ2-3,16,NA,TGTGCCAGCAGCGCAGGGACTAGCGGGTTTTCAGATACGCAGTATTTT,CASSAGTSGFSDTQYF
NA,TRBV5-6,TRBJ1-2,15,NA,TGTGCCAGCAGCTTGGGCAGGGGAGACGTCTATGGCTACACCTTC,CASSLGRGDVYGYTF
NA,TRBV7-9,TRBJ2-7,12,NA,TGTGCCAGCAGCCCCCCTGGGTACGAGCAGTACTTC,CASSPPGYEQYF
NA,TRBV5-6,TRBJ2-7,12,NA,TGTGCCAGCAGCATCGCCCCCTACGAGCAGTACTTC,CASSIAPYEQYF
TRBD2,TRBV27,TRBJ2-2,18,NA,TGTGCCAGCAGCCTCCAGGCGACTAGCGGGAGAAGCACCGGGGAGCTGTTTTTT,CASSLQATSGRSTGELFF
NA,TRBV25-1,TRBJ1-2,13,NA,TGTGCCAGCAGTCATAGCATGGGCTATGGCTACACCTTC,CASSHSMGYGYTF